This T cell receptor (beta chain) originates from a study of cytotoxic CD8 clonotypes in ibrutinib-treated CLL. Study information: Partial response was seen in roughly 24 patients and complete response in 2; after median around 69 months, around 15 stayed remitted, about 12 progressed. Study observations and caveats: Public clonotypes were uncommon and contracted or stayed stable on treatment. At ibrutinib response, clonality increased, and at progression it declined back toward baseline. Different sampling times were used for sustained-remission and progressing patients.

V was shortened by 3 bases and J by 5 bases, with 11 bases between the two germline ends. CDR1 is GTSNPN and CDR2 is SVGIG in the germline V gene (reference sequence). The CDR3 contains 13 residues. TCRdb keeps only in-frame clones here, not all; method: immunoSEQ multiplex PCR. The sample consists of nearly 85,000 clones, roughly 83% of them appearing once. Comments on this clone: Antigen: not known.

The V and J genes are TRBV30 and TRBJ1-5, with a tentative D call TRBD1 (5 bases). The source of this sequence is a human donor with chronic lymphocytic leukemia. This material consisted of PBMCs, taken after 12 months of ibrutinib treatment. The CDR3 bases are TGTGCCTGGAGCGCGACAGAAGATCAGCCCCAGCATTTT. Translating gives CAWSATEDQPQHF.